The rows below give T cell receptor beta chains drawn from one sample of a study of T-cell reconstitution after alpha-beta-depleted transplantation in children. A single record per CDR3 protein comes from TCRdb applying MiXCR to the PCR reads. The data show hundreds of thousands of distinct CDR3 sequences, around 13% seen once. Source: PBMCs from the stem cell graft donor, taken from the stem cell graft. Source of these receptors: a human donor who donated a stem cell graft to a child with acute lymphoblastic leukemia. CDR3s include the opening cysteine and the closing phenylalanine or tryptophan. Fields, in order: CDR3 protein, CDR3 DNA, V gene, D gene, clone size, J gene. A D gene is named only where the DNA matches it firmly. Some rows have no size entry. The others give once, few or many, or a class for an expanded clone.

CDR3 protein: CASSPKTGAYEQYF
CDR3 DNA: TGTGCCAGCAGCCCTAAAACAGGGGCCTACGAGCAGTACTTC
V gene: TRBV7-2
D gene: TRBD1
clone size: .
J gene: TRBJ2-7

CDR3 protein: CSVDASGTYNEQFF
CDR3 DNA: TGCAGCGTTGACGCTAGCGGCACTTACAATGAGCAGTTCTTC
V gene: TRBV29-1
D gene: TRBD2
clone size: .
J gene: TRBJ2-1

CDR3 protein: CASSQRRTGAYEQYF
CDR3 DNA: TGTGCCAGCAGCCAACGACGGACAGGGGCCTACGAGCAGTACTTC
V gene: TRBV3-1
D gene: TRBD1
clone size: many
J gene: TRBJ2-7

CDR3 protein: CSARDQGGGAGNEQFF
CDR3 DNA: TGCAGTGCTAGAGATCAAGGCGGGGGGGCAGGGAATGAGCAGTTCTTC
V gene: TRBV20-1
D gene: TRBD2
clone size: many
J gene: TRBJ2-1

CDR3 protein: CASSRTTGTAYGYTF
CDR3 DNA: TGTGCCAGCAGCCGCACCACCGGGACAGCTTATGGCTACACCTTC
V gene: TRBV12-3/TRBV12-4
D gene: TRBD1
clone size: many
J gene: TRBJ1-2

CDR3 protein: CASSVTGTGGTGELFF
CDR3 DNA: TGTGCCAGCAGCGTAACCGGGACGGGAGGAACCGGGGAGCTGTTTTTT
V gene: TRBV7-6
D gene: TRBD2
clone size: many
J gene: TRBJ2-2

CDR3 protein: CASSFRQGGAQPQHF
CDR3 DNA: TGTGCCAGCAGTTTTAGGCAGGGAGGGGCTCAGCCCCAGCATTTT
V gene: TRBV27
D gene: .
clone size: many
J gene: TRBJ1-5

CDR3 protein: CSAIPLRDRGDEQYF
CDR3 DNA: TGCAGTGCAATACCGCTCCGGGACAGGGGGGACGAGCAGTACTTC
V gene: TRBV20-1
D gene: TRBD1
clone size: few
J gene: TRBJ2-7

CDR3 protein: CASNGGDGYNEQFF
CDR3 DNA: TGTGCCAGCAATGGGGGGGATGGGTACAATGAGCAGTTCTTC
V gene: TRBV2
D gene: TRBD2
clone size: .
J gene: TRBJ2-1

CDR3 protein: CAWIASGRAGNEQFF
CDR3 DNA: TGTGCCTGGATAGCTAGCGGGAGGGCCGGCAATGAGCAGTTCTTC
V gene: TRBV30
D gene: TRBD2
clone size: many
J gene: TRBJ2-1

CDR3 protein: CASQSGRDYEQYF
CDR3 DNA: TGTGCCAGTCAGAGCGGGAGAGACTACGAGCAGTACTTC
V gene: TRBV6-1
D gene: TRBD2
clone size: many
J gene: TRBJ2-7

CDR3 protein: CASSHISGGARNEQFF
CDR3 DNA: TGTGCCAGCAGCCATATTAGCGGGGGGGCCAGAAATGAGCAGTTCTTC
V gene: TRBV14
D gene: TRBD2
clone size: few
J gene: TRBJ2-1

CDR3 protein: CSVVVHYEQYF
CDR3 DNA: TGCAGCGTTGTCGTCCACTACGAGCAGTACTTC
V gene: TRBV29-1
D gene: .
clone size: many
J gene: TRBJ2-7

CDR3 protein: CASSPGHHMYQYF
CDR3 DNA: TGTGCCAGCAGTCCGGGACATCATATGTACCAGTACTTC
V gene: TRBV6-2/TRBV6-3
D gene: .
clone size: .
J gene: TRBJ2-7

CDR3 protein: CATSGTGGRETQYF
CDR3 DNA: TGTGCCACCAGCGGAACAGGGGGCCGGGAGACCCAGTACTTC
V gene: TRBV15
D gene: TRBD1
clone size: many
J gene: TRBJ2-5

CDR3 protein: CASSIGTVVYNEQFF
CDR3 DNA: TGTGCCAGCAGCATCGGGACGGTCGTCTACAATGAGCAGTTCTTC
V gene: TRBV5-5
D gene: .
clone size: many
J gene: TRBJ2-1

CDR3 protein: CASWVMNTEAFF
CDR3 DNA: TGTGCCAGTTGGGTGATGAACACTGAAGCTTTCTTT
V gene: TRBV28
D gene: .
clone size: many
J gene: TRBJ1-1

CDR3 protein: CSSGVPQHF
CDR3 DNA: TGCAGTTCAGGGGTGCCCCAGCATTTT
V gene: TRBV20-1
D gene: .
clone size: .
J gene: TRBJ1-5

CDR3 protein: CASSRTAQGDNEQYF
CDR3 DNA: TGTGCCAGCAGCCGGACAGCTCAGGGTGACAACGAGCAGTACTTC
V gene: TRBV5-6
D gene: .
clone size: .
J gene: TRBJ2-7

CDR3 protein: CASSVVPHSEAFF
CDR3 DNA: TGTGCCAGCTCAGTAGTGCCCCATTCTGAAGCTTTCTTT
V gene: TRBV18
D gene: .
clone size: many
J gene: TRBJ1-1